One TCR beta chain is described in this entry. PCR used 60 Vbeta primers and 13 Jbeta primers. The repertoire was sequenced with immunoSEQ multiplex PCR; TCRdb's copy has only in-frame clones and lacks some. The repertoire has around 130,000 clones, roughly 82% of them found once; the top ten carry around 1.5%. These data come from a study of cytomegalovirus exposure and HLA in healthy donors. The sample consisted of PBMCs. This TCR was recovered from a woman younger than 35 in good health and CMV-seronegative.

CDR3 sequence: CASSYQGSTEAFF. For the CDR3, the DNA is TGTGCCAGCAGTTACCAGGGCAGCACTGAAGCTTTCTTT. This rearrangement joins TRBV6-6 to TRBJ1-1; possible D gene TRBD1, 5 bases. This CDR3 comprises 13 residues. V shed 2 bases and J shed 4 bases, with 8 bases lying between them. Germline V gene data show CDR1 as MNHNY and CDR2 as SVGAGI (reference sequence).